Following are 24 T cell receptor beta chains from one sample sequenced in a study of metastatic and nonmetastatic thyroid tumors. Each patient went into thyroid surgery without having received any treatment. TCRdb re-called the PCR reads through MiXCR. The table includes 25,000 to 40,000 clones, approximately 7.4% detected once. The sequenced sample consisted of blood. The receptors shown here come from a female donor with papillary thyroid cancer or a benign thyroid nodule (not recorded which). Some clones in this sample may be carry-over from other donors' samples.

This clone was seen ten or more times. The chain recombines TRBV12-3 or TRBV12-4 with TRBJ1-3; 7 positions agree with TRBD1. The V gene end was trimmed by 3 bases and the J gene end by 0 bases; junction bases not matched to a gene: 5. This CDR3 is 16 amino acids long. CDR3 sequence reads: CASSFQAGGSGNTIYF. CDR3 DNA: TGTGCCAGCAGTTTCCAGGCAGGGGGCTCTGGAAACACCATATATTTT.

At least ten counts were recorded for this clone. The chain employs TRBV20-1 and TRBJ2-3; D possibly matches TRBD1 or TRBD2 (5 bases each). Germline loops: CDR1 DFQATT, CDR2 SNEGSKA (reference sequence). The germline V and J ends were trimmed by 8 bases and 3 bases, with 6 bases remaining between them. This CDR3 is 10 amino acids long. The CDR3 coding sequence is TGCAGTTGGGGGACAGATACGCAGTATTTT. This sequence encodes CSWGTDTQYF.

This clone has only a few counts. The gene calls are TRBV6-1 and TRBJ1-3, with 7 bases aligning to TRBD1. The ends lost 6 bases at V and 4 bases at J; junction bases unmatched: 6. This CDR3 spans 14 amino acids. Per the germline V gene, CDR1 is MNHNS and CDR2 is SASEGT. CDR3 sequence (DNA): TGTGCCAGCAGCCCCGGGACAGACGGAAACACCATATATTTT. Translated, it gives CASSPGTDGNTIYF.

A remark on this clone: A much larger clone differs by one base, so this may be a read error. The chain combines TRBV20-1 with TRBJ2-7; 10 bases fit TRBD1. This CDR3 region has 13 residues. Losses at the gene ends were 5 bases for V and 6 bases for J; bases not matched to a gene: 7. Germline-derived CDR1 and CDR2 are DFQATT and SNEGSKA (reference sequence). The CDR3 coding sequence is TGCAGTGCTTCACGACAGGGGGCTAGCGAGCAGTACTTC. Translating gives CSASRQGASEQYF.

Many counts were recorded for this clone. The chain employs TRBV5-6 and TRBJ1-2; the match to TRBD1 covers 7 bases. The germline CDR1 and CDR2 sequences are SGHDT and YYEEEE. The trim removed 4 bases at V and 4 bases at J, leaving 7 bases unmatched. The CDR3 consists of 14 residues. Here the CDR3 DNA reads TGTGCCAGCAGCAGAAGACAGGGATCCTATGGCTACACCTTC. It codes for CASSRRQGSYGYTF.

This clone was counted at least ten times. This chain links TRBV9 with TRBJ1-3; D is uncertain. Between the trimmed V and J ends, which lost 6 bases and 4 bases, there was a span of 17 bases. The CDR3 totals 15 residues. From germline, CDR1 is SGDLS and CDR2 YYNGEE. The CDR3 is CASKIEHEPGNTIYF. The CDR3 DNA is TGTGCCAGCAAAATCGAGCACGAACCAGGAAACACCATATATTTT. Full variable domain (rest looked up from reference TRBV9 and TRBJ1-3): DSGVTQTPKHLITATGQRVTLRCSPRSGDLSVYWYQQSLDQGLQFLIQYYNGEERAKGNILERFSAQQFPDLHSELNLSSLELGDSALYFCASKIEHEPGNTIYFGEGSWLTVV.

Many counts were recorded for this clone. The chain links TRBV9 to TRBJ1-1, with D maybe TRBD1 (5 bases). Germline V CDR1 and CDR2: SGDLS, YYNGEE. This CDR3 region has 14 residues. V was trimmed by 0 bases and J by 0 bases, leaving 6 bases between them. The CDR3 DNA reads as TGTGCCAGCAGCGTAGAGGGGTTGAACACTGAAGCTTTCTTT. Its protein is CASSVEGLNTEAFF.

This clone was seen ten or more times. The chain couples TRBV7-9 to TRBJ2-3; D may be TRBD1 (6 bases). This CDR3 is 15 amino acids long. Trimming stripped 5 bases from V and 0 bases from J, with 12 bases between. Looked up from germline, CDR1 is SEHNR and CDR2 is FQNEAQ (reference sequence). CDR3: CASSQNRASTDTQYF. The CDR3 DNA is TGTGCCAGCAGCCAAAACAGGGCCAGCACAGATACGCAGTATTTT.

As for this clone: A much larger clonotype is one base distant, so this may be a read error. CDR3 sequence reads: CASSLSGVGTGELFF. Here the CDR3 DNA reads TGTGCCAGCAGCTTATCGGGAGTAGGAACCGGGGAGCTGTTTTTT. This chain uses TRBV5-6 with TRBJ2-2; D might be TRBD2 (6 bases). Trimming left V 2 bases short and J 5 bases short, with 13 bases between. The CDR3 extends over 15 amino acids. Germline V gene data show CDR1 as SGHDT and CDR2 as YYEEEE.

This clone was detected many times. Distinct nucleotide sequences in the sample also encode this CDR3. The chain has TRBV19 and TRBJ2-5; the D call may be TRBD1 or TRBD2 (6 bases each). V lost 6 bases, J lost 5 bases, and 13 bases lay in between. In germline, CDR1 is LNHDA, CDR2 SQIVND (reference sequence). There are 13 residues in the CDR3. CDR3 loop: CASSSRGPETQYF. The CDR3 DNA sequence: TGTGCCAGTAGCTCCCGGGGGCCCGAGACCCAGTACTTC.

The chain has TRBV20-1 and TRBJ2-3; TRBD2 matches 9 bases. The V gene's germline CDR1 is DFQATT and CDR2 SNEGSKA (reference sequence). This CDR3 is built from 13 residues. J lost 5 bases, V lost 6 bases, and 6 bases had no gene match. CDR3 residues: CSAPGLAIDTQYF. CDR3 DNA: TGCAGTGCGCCGGGACTAGCAATAGATACGCAGTATTTT.

This clone was picked up many times. The chain employs TRBV6-1 and TRBJ2-5; 9 nucleotides match TRBD1. Trimming cost V 9 bases and J 0 bases; bases outside gene matches: 11. The CDR3 totals 16 residues. Germline V gene sequence: CDR1 MNHNS, CDR2 SASEGT. CDR3 nucleotide sequence: TGTGCCAGTAAACTCCGGGACAGGGACCACCAAGAGACCCAGTACTTC. Encoded protein: CASKLRDRDHQETQYF.

In this sample, this clone turned up many times. The J gene is TRBJ1-5, the V gene TRBV5-6; tentatively, D is TRBD1 (5 bases). Germline V gene lookup returns CDR1 SGHDT and CDR2 YYEEEE. V lost 0 bases and J lost 7, with 14 bases in between. The CDR3 spans 15 residues. The CDR3 coding sequence is TGTGCCAGCAGCTTGGTCGGAGGGGTGGGGCAGCCCCAGCATTTT. Its protein is CASSLVGGVGQPQHF.

This clone was seen many times. V usage is TRBV5-1 and J usage is TRBJ2-1; D is possibly TRBD1 or TRBD2 (5 bases each). Germline lookup yields CDR1 SGHRS and CDR2 YFSETQ. The CDR3 has 14 residues. V lost 1 base to trimming and J lost 5 bases, with 10 bases between them. The CDR3 loop reads CASSLRDQHNEQFF. Written as DNA, the CDR3 is TGCGCCAGCAGCTTGAGGGACCAACACAATGAGCAGTTCTTC.

The V call is TRBV7-9, the J call TRBJ1-1; D unclear. Between the trimmed V and J ends, which lost 7 bases and 0 bases, there was a span of 15 bases. CDR1 and CDR2 (germline): SEHNR, FQNEAQ (reference sequence). This CDR3 has 15 residues. In DNA form, the CDR3 reads TGTGCCAGCATCCATCGGACGGGAATGAACACTGAAGCTTTCTTT. It translates to CASIHRTGMNTEAFF.

This clone was counted many times. The chain has TRBV7-6 and TRBJ2-2; a possible D gene is TRBD2 (6 bases). The V gene lost 2 bases and the J gene lost 6 bases, with 13 bases spanning the gap. CDR1 is SGHVS, CDR2 FNYEAQ, per germline. The CDR3 is made up of 15 amino acids. CDR3 nucleotides: TGTGCCAGCAGCTTATTGGGACTTCTTTCCGGGGAGCTGTTTTTT. The encoded protein is CASSLLGLLSGELFF.

Concerning this clone: One end of the junction is discordant with germline, which a read error may explain. The sample carries other DNA sequences with the same CDR3. The chain has TRBV24-1 and TRBJ2-1; 8 bases map to TRBD2. Germline loops: CDR1 KGHDR, CDR2 SFDVKD. The CDR3 is 18 amino acids. CDR3 in DNA: TGTGCTACCAGTGCTCGGGCGGGGGGACCGAGCTCCTACAATGAGCAGTTCTTC. Translated: CATSARAGGPSSYNEQFF.

This clone was detected many times. The chain's CDR3 is CASSSQDPGTSSEQFF. CDR3 DNA: TGTGCCAGCAGCTCCCAAGACCCCGGGACTAGCAGTGAGCAGTTCTTC. The V gene is TRBV6-2 or TRBV6-3, the J gene TRBJ2-1; TRBD2 matches at 9 bases. Germline V gives CDR1 MNHEY, CDR2 SVGEGT. The CDR3 covers 16 residues. V lost 6 bases to trimming and J lost 9 bases; unmatched junction nucleotides: 15.

This clone occurred many times. The chain has TRBV6-1 and TRBJ2-2, with D possibly matching TRBD2 (6 bases). Germline CDR1 reads MNHNS; CDR2 reads SASEGT. V was cut by 0 bases and J by 7 bases, with 12 bases left in between. This CDR3 spans 15 amino acids. CDR3 nucleotide sequence: TGTGCCAGCAGTGAAGCGGGAGGTCGGATCGGGGAGCTGTTTTTT. Protein product: CASSEAGGRIGELFF.

This clone was seen a few times. A much larger clone sits a single nucleotide away, making a read error possible. This chain uses TRBV5-1 with TRBJ2-5; the match to TRBD2 covers 11 bases. Germline CDR1 reads SGHRS; CDR2 reads YFSETQ. The CDR3 has 16 amino acids. V was clipped by 0 bases and J by 4 bases; unmatched bases: 5. DNA of the CDR3: TGCGCCAGCAGCTTGGTACTAGCGGGAGACGGAGAGACCCAGTACTTC. Protein product: CASSLVLAGDGETQYF.

This clone was detected many times. This sequence joins TRBV30 and TRBJ1-1; D unclear. Germline V gene lookup returns CDR1 GTSNPN and CDR2 SVGIG (reference sequence). V was pared by 5 bases and J by 1 base, with 20 bases between. There are 16 residues in the CDR3. CDR3 in amino acids: CAWSPPAPVGNTEAFF. CDR3 in DNA: TGTGCCTGGTCCCCACCGGCCCCGGTCGGGAACACTGAAGCTTTCTTT.

There are a few counts of this clone. It may be a read error: a sequence one base away is much more abundant. The genes are TRBV20-1 and TRBJ1-2, with a possible D match to TRBD1 (5 bases). The CDR3 extends over 11 amino acids. The germline gives CDR1 DFQATT, CDR2 SNEGSKA (reference sequence). The ends were cut back, 4 bases at V and 7 bases at J, with 10 bases in the middle. The CDR3 reads CSATTVPGYTF. CDR3 nucleotide sequence: TGCAGTGCTACGACAGTCCCTGGCTACACCTTC.

At least ten counts were recorded for this clone. The V call is TRBV5-8, the J call TRBJ1-1; no reliable D call. The germline gives CDR1 SGHTS, CDR2 YDEGEE. V lost 3 bases and J lost 1, with 13 bases in between. This CDR3 region has 15 residues. The CDR3 is CASSSAGRWNTEAFF. The DNA of the CDR3 is TGTGCCAGCAGCTCCGCAGGCAGATGGAACACTGAAGCTTTCTTT.

This clone showed up many times. This chain links TRBV7-8 with TRBJ1-5; 8 nucleotides agree with TRBD1. Trimming removed 5 bases from V and 0 bases from J; junction bases left unmatched: 9. The CDR3 runs to 17 residues. CDR1 and CDR2 (germline): SGHVS, FQNEAQ. The CDR3 here is CASSGGGRGLSNQPQHF. DNA for the CDR3: TGTGCCAGCAGCGGAGGAGGCAGGGGGCTTAGCAATCAGCCCCAGCATTTT.